The rows below give T cell receptor beta chains drawn from one sample of a study of blood T cell repertoires in COVID-19. The protocol was immunoSEQ multiplex PCR, while the TCRdb copy is restricted to in-frame clones and leaves out a portion. The table has about 150,000 clones, over 75% seen once. The sample consisted of peripheral blood. The receptors were sampled from a woman aged 40-49 years with acute or convalescent COVID-19. The CDR3 runs from the conserved cysteine through the conserved F or W. Each record gives: clone size, J gene, V gene, D gene, CDR3 length, CDR3 protein, CDR3 DNA. D genes are given only for firm matches. Size is omitted from some rows. Given values are once, few, many or a class for expanded clones.

once TRBJ2-1 TRBV30 - 13 CAWTRGTYNEQFF TGTGCCTGGACACGGGGGACCTACAATGAGCAGTTCTTC
- TRBJ1-1 TRBV9 - 17 CASNQLGLKGMNTEAFF TGTGCCAGCAATCAGCTCGGACTCAAAGGAATGAACACTGAAGCTTTCTTT
- TRBJ2-3 TRBV2 - 12 CASSEDFYTQYF TGTGCCAGCAGTGAAGACTTTTATACGCAGTATTTT
- TRBJ2-3 TRBV4-2 - 15 CASSHKGGDTDTQYF TGTGCCAGCAGCCATAAAGGGGGGGACACAGATACGCAGTATTTT
- TRBJ1-1 TRBV6-5 TRBD1 13 CASSNWDSTEAFF TGTGCCAGCAGCAATTGGGACAGCACTGAAGCTTTCTTT
- TRBJ2-7 TRBV4-2 TRBD2 16 CASSQGFRRENYEQYF TGTGCCAGCAGCCAAGGATTTCGGCGGGAGAACTACGAGCAGTACTTC
- TRBJ2-1 TRBV5-1 TRBD2 15 CASSIGLAGLDEQFF TGCGCCAGCAGCATAGGACTAGCGGGGTTGGATGAGCAGTTCTTC
- TRBJ2-1 TRBV30 TRBD2 17 CAWSAGTSGPGYNEQFF TGTGCCTGGAGTGCCGGGACTAGCGGCCCGGGGTACAATGAGCAGTTCTTC
once TRBJ1-3 TRBV6-5 - 11 CASLAGNTIYF TGTGCCAGCCTTGCTGGAAACACCATATATTTT
- TRBJ2-7 TRBV14 TRBD1 13 CASSRDRVYEQYF TGTGCCAGCAGCCGGGACAGGGTCTACGAGCAGTACTTC
once TRBJ2-5 TRBV7-7 TRBD1 16 CASSPSQGARGETQYF TGTGCTAGCAGCCCAAGCCAGGGGGCGCGGGGAGAGACCCAGTACTTC
- TRBJ1-4 TRBV29-1 TRBD1 14 CSVEKDRVGEKLFF TGCAGCGTTGAAAAGGACAGGGTAGGGGAAAAACTGTTTTTT
- TRBJ2-5 TRBV6-2/TRBV6-3 TRBD2 14 CASSFGGVQETQYF TGTGCCAGCAGTTTTGGGGGGGTACAAGAGACCCAGTACTTC
- TRBJ2-7 TRBV6-6 TRBD2 14 CASSYDGGAHEQYF TGTGCCAGCAGTTATGACGGGGGGGCCCACGAGCAGTACTTC
- TRBJ2-7 TRBV30 - 12 CAWSVLDYEQYF TGTGCCTGGAGTGTTCTAGACTACGAGCAGTACTTC
- TRBJ2-7 TRBV3-1/TRBV3-2 - 13 CASSQVPTYEQYF TGTGCCAGCAGCCAAGTCCCCACCTACGAGCAGTACTTC
once TRBJ2-7 TRBV7-9 - 12 CASTALSGWQYF TGTGCCAGCACTGCTCTCTCAGGTTGGCAGTACTTC
- TRBJ2-1 TRBV28 - 14 CASLGEPLGVEQFF TGTGCCAGCCTGGGCGAACCTCTGGGAGTTGAGCAGTTCTTC
- TRBJ2-3 TRBV6-5 - 16 CASSFIPGRSTDTQYF TGTGCCAGCAGTTTCATACCAGGGCGGAGCACAGATACGCAGTATTTT
- TRBJ2-1 TRBV7-3 TRBD2 16 CASSSGSGGARNEQFF TGTGCCAGCAGCTCAGGAAGCGGGGGGGCCCGGAATGAGCAGTTCTTC
- TRBJ2-4 TRBV20-1 - 12 CSASRQTNIQYF TGCAGTGCTAGTAGACAGACAAACATTCAGTACTTC
- TRBJ1-2 TRBV9 - 14 CASSAPDTGYGYTF TGTGCCAGCAGCGCCCCGGACACTGGGTATGGCTACACCTTC
- TRBJ2-2 TRBV11-2 TRBD1 16 CASSLIDRGRTGELFF TGTGCCAGCAGCCTAATTGACAGGGGGCGCACCGGGGAGCTGTTTTTT
- TRBJ2-1 TRBV7-2 TRBD2 19 CASSLAILRSAGGPNEQFF TGTGCCAGCAGCTTAGCTATTTTACGGTCGGCGGGAGGGCCCAATGAGCAGTTCTTC
- TRBJ1-4 TRBV4-2 - 16 CASSHGGAATNEKLFF TGTGCCAGCAGCCATGGGGGCGCCGCAACTAATGAAAAACTGTTTTTT
once TRBJ1-1 TRBV10-3 - 15 CAIVDVGAENTEAFF TGTGCCATCGTCGACGTGGGGGCTGAGAACACTGAAGCTTTCTTT
once TRBJ2-3 TRBV7-3 TRBD2 18 CASSPFDSGGAQLGTQYF TGTGCCAGCAGCCCATTCGATAGCGGGGGGGCTCAACTAGGTACGCAGTATTTT
- TRBJ2-5 TRBV24-1 TRBD2 17 CATSGTSGGGDQETQYF TGTGCCACCAGTGGTACTAGCGGGGGTGGTGACCAAGAGACCCAGTACTTC
- TRBJ2-3 TRBV3-1/TRBV3-2 TRBD2 15 CASSLAGGSTDTQYF TGTGCCAGCAGCTTAGCGGGGGGGAGCACAGATACGCAGTATTTT
- TRBJ2-7 TRBV27 TRBD1 15 CASKGQGSPSYEQYF TGTGCCAGCAAGGGACAGGGGTCCCCCTCCTACGAGCAGTACTTC
- TRBJ2-7 TRBV25-1 TRBD2 15 CASSAAGGPFGEQYF TGTGCCAGCAGTGCAGCGGGAGGGCCGTTCGGCGAGCAGTACTTC
- TRBJ1-5 TRBV28 - 14 CASSLPGGPQPQHF TGTGCCAGCAGTTTACCGGGGGGGCCTCAGCCCCAGCATTTT
- TRBJ2-2 TRBV19 TRBD1 16 CASSTRDRGVTGELFF TGTGCCAGTAGTACCAGGGACAGGGGGGTCACCGGGGAGCTGTTTTTT
- TRBJ1-6 TRBV4-2 TRBD1 14 CASRQDRGNSPLHF TGTGCCAGCAGACAGGACAGGGGTAATTCACCCCTCCACTTT
- TRBJ1-2 TRBV27 TRBD1 16 CASRTSGTGGIYGYTF TGTGCCAGCAGGACCTCGGGGACAGGGGGAATCTATGGCTACACCTTC
- TRBJ2-5 TRBV7-9 TRBD2 16 CASSDVSGSQEETQYF TGTGCCAGCAGCGACGTTAGCGGGTCCCAAGAAGAGACCCAGTACTTC
- TRBJ2-5 TRBV10-3 - 15 CAISESRDSQETQYF TGTGCCATCAGTGAGTCGAGAGACAGCCAAGAGACCCAGTACTTC
once TRBJ2-1 TRBV9 - 14 CASSVFIRENEQFF TGTGCCAGCAGCGTATTCATCCGGGAGAATGAGCAGTTCTTC
- TRBJ1-4 TRBV24-1 TRBD1 16 CATSDRDRGGHEKLFF TGTGCCACCAGTGATCGAGACAGGGGGGGTCATGAAAAACTGTTTTTT
- TRBJ1-2 TRBV5-6 - 12 CASSLPGLSYTF TGTGCCAGCAGCTTGCCGGGACTCAGCTACACCTTC
- TRBJ1-1 TRBV30 - 15 CAWSVPYRRNTEAFF TGTGCCTGGAGTGTACCCTACAGGAGAAACACTGAAGCTTTCTTT
- TRBJ2-2 TRBV19 TRBD1 12 CASQGDTGELFF TGTGCCAGCCAGGGGGACACCGGGGAGCTGTTTTTT
- TRBJ1-1 TRBV7-2 TRBD1 17 CASSSRARGRRDTEAFF TGTGCCAGCAGCTCTCGAGCGAGGGGGCGCCGGGACACTGAAGCTTTCTTT